This paragraph reports one T cell receptor beta chain. Its cognate antigen is unknown. This record belongs to a study of regulatory T cells in long-lasting Graves disease. Study-level points and caveats: Study was limited to peripheral blood, excluding thyroid tissue.

The sample's time point: newly diagnosed GD, antithyroid drugs for less than 3 months. Extracted PBMC RNA gave rise to the TCR library. Library construction for TCR beta used iRepertoire HTBI primers and Arm-PCR of CDR3 regions. MiXCR, run by TCRdb on the multiplex PCR reads, gives a single entry per CDR3 protein. The sample consists of about 560,000 distinct CDR3 sequences, about 15% of them appearing once. After removal of 7 bases from V and 2 bases from J, the junction contained 6 bases not matched to a gene. The CDR3 runs 13 residues. The germline gives CDR1 DFQATT, CDR2 SNEGSKA (reference sequence). Another study also made use of these data, one on T cells in Graves' hyperthyroidism and ophthalmopathy. That study adds: HTBI primers were used for first-round RT-PCR of the TCR CDR3.

This clonotype was obtained from a man aged 18-30 years with Graves disease. The sample here was peripheral blood mononuclear cells (PBMCs), taken at new diagnosis, from a patient treated with antithyroid drugs. This rearrangement joins TRBV20-1 to TRBJ2-7, with 9 bases lining up with TRBD1. The DNA for the CDR3 is TGCAGTGTCCCGACAGGGGGAACCTACGAGCAGTACTTC. Translating it yields CSVPTGGTYEQYF.